The present TCR beta chain was sequenced within a study of shared clonotypes between healthy human individuals. Study results and caveats: Despite large depth, rarefaction showed incomplete sorted-subset sequencing. Among four donors, around 5% of naive CD4 clonotypes were found in common.

In the case of this clone: No antigen is known for it.

Naive CD8 cells lacked CD45RO and underwent positive selection for CCR7, leaving out terminally differentiated effector memory CD45RA+ cells. Authors' analysis steps: Filtering of immunoSEQ junctional sequences could not match full-length read filtering. Assay used: immunoSEQ multiplex PCR; TCRdb lists only in-frame clones, some missing. V and J calls and clone size follow that table, whereas D and trimming were derived from the DNA. Here the sample spans some 1,900,000 clones, about 95% being singletons. This TCR derives from a man between 18 and 35 years old in good health. Sequences were obtained from naive CD8+ T cells sorted from blood.

CDR3 in DNA: TGTGCCAGCAGACCGGGGGGCAGCACCTACGAGCAGTACTTC. Its translation is CASRPGGSTYEQYF. The chain couples TRBV5-6 to TRBJ2-7, with D possibly TRBD2 on 7 matching bases. Deletions cut 5 bases from V and 2 bases from J, with 14 bases between. The length of the CDR3 is 14 residues. The germline gives CDR1 SGHDT, CDR2 YYEEEE.